One and the same sample provided the 27 T cell receptor beta chains below, sequenced in a study of cytomegalovirus exposure and HLA in healthy donors. PCR amplification relied on 60 Vbeta primers (plus 13 Jbeta primers). This table comes from immunoSEQ multiplex PCR, and its TCRdb copy is limited to in-frame clones, with some not included. The sample contains roughly 83,000 clones, approximately 75% of which appear only once. The sample taken for sequencing was PBMCs. These receptors were collected from a man between 60 and 75 years old in good health and CMV-seronegative.

This clone was counted a few times. The genes are TRBV4-1 and TRBJ1-1; D gene ambiguous. CDR1 is MGHRA, CDR2 YSYEKL, per germline. V lost 1 base to trimming and J lost 0 bases, with 12 bases between them. CDR3 length equals 16 residues. CDR3 sequence (DNA): TGCGCCAGCAGCCAAGCTCTATGGTCACTGAACACTGAAGCTTTCTTT. Translated: CASSQALWSLNTEAFF.

The rearrangement joins TRBV2 to TRBJ1-2; D may be TRBD1 (6 bases). V dropped 3 bases and J dropped 6 bases, with 17 bases sitting between them. Germline assignment: CDR1 SNHLY and CDR2 FYNNEI. This CDR3 comprises 15 residues. CDR3 nucleotides: TGTGCCAGCAGTGATCGGATGGGGGCGGGAGATGGCTACACCTTC. The encoded protein is CASSDRMGAGDGYTF. The full variable domain, rest sourced from reference TRBV2 and TRBJ1-2, is EPEVTQTPSHQVTQMGQEVILRCVPISNHLYFYWYRQILGQKVEFLVSFYNNEISEKSEIFDDQFSVERPDGSNFTLKIRSTKLEDSAMYFCASSDRMGAGDGYTFGSGTRLTVV.

V usage is TRBV19 and J usage is TRBJ1-1; D unresolved. The length of the CDR3 is 14 residues. CDR1 is LNHDA, CDR2 SQIVND, per germline (reference sequence). V gave up 2 bases and J gave up 4 bases, with 11 bases separating them. For the CDR3, the DNA is TGTGCCAGTAGTATAATGAGCGGCGCCACTGAAGCTTTCTTT. This gives the protein CASSIMSGATEAFF.

This clone came up once. The V call is TRBV29-1, the J call TRBJ1-1, with 8 bases aligning to TRBD1. The CDR3 is 14 amino acids. From germline, CDR1 is SQVTM and CDR2 ANQGSEA. With V trimmed by 7 bases and J by 1 base, 8 bases remained unmatched. CDR3 DNA: TGCAGCGCCGACGCCGGACAGGGGAACACTGAAGCTTTCTTT. It encodes CSADAGQGNTEAFF. Combining the CDR3 with reference TRBV29-1 and TRBJ1-1 gives the whole variable domain SAVISQKPSRDICQRGTSLTIQCQVDSQVTMMFWYRQQPGQSLTLIATANQGSEATYESGFVIDKFPISRPNLTFSTLTVSNMSPEDSSIYLCSADAGQGNTEAFFGQGTRLTVV.

J is TRBJ2-5 and V is TRBV27, with D hard to call. Trimming removed 5 bases at V and 2 bases at J, with 12 bases between. Germline loops: CDR1 MNHEY, CDR2 SMNVEV (reference sequence). The CDR3 extends over 14 amino acids. CDR3 in amino acids: CASSPFTGQETQYF. In nucleotides, the CDR3 is TGTGCCAGCAGTCCCTTTACGGGTCAAGAGACCCAGTACTTC.

This sequence joins TRBV7-9 and TRBJ2-3; 8 bases match TRBD2. Per the germline V gene, CDR1 is SEHNR and CDR2 is FQNEAQ (reference sequence). The CDR3 consists of 15 residues. Losses at the gene ends were 2 bases for V and 2 bases for J; bases not matched to a gene: 3. The DNA for the CDR3 is TGTGCCAGCAGCTTACAGCGGGGGAACACAGATACGCAGTATTTT. Translating gives CASSLQRGNTDTQYF.

The chain couples TRBV29-1 to TRBJ1-2; 12 bases agree with TRBD1. Germline lookup yields CDR1 SQVTM and CDR2 ANQGSEA. Unmatched junction bases numbered 24, after V lost 6 bases and J lost 4 bases. This CDR3 contains 20 residues. This CDR3 reads CSVPGGQGARGGPPSYGYTF. In nucleotides, the CDR3 is TGCAGCGTGCCCGGGGGACAGGGGGCGCGGGGGGGACCTCCCTCCTATGGCTACACCTTC.

This clone has just one count. This chain joins TRBV19 and TRBJ2-2; the D gene is possibly TRBD2 (6 bases). There are 18 residues in the CDR3. The V gene's germline CDR1 is LNHDA and CDR2 SQIVND (reference sequence). V lost 3 bases to trimming and J lost 4 bases, with 21 bases between them. CDR3 sequence: CASSMGGVGLVGTGELFF. The DNA for the CDR3 is TGTGCCAGTAGTATGGGGGGTGTTGGGCTAGTCGGCACCGGGGAGCTGTTTTTT.

This clone was observed a few times. The chain joins TRBV2 to TRBJ2-1; 13 bases are a match to TRBD2. The germline CDR1 and CDR2 sequences are SNHLY and FYNNEI. V was pared by 8 bases and J by 3 bases, with 4 bases of the junction left unmatched. The CDR3 consists of 15 residues. The DNA of the CDR3 is TGTGCCAGCCGGGGGACTAGCGGGGTCTACAATGAGCAGTTCTTC. Amino acid sequence: CASRGTSGVYNEQFF.

The chain recombines TRBV6-1 with TRBJ2-5; 12 bases line up with TRBD2. Germline V gene data show CDR1 as MNHNS and CDR2 as SASEGT. The CDR3 sequence is 17 residues long. Unmatched junction bases numbered 11, after V lost 4 bases and J lost 5 bases. The CDR3 coding sequence is TGTGCCAGCAGTGCTACTAGCGGGGGGCTATTCTTGGAGACCCAGTACTTC. Translated, it gives CASSATSGGLFLETQYF.

The chain employs TRBV2 and TRBJ1-2; TRBD1 is a possible D gene (6 bases). The CDR3 totals 11 residues. Germline V gene lookup returns CDR1 SNHLY and CDR2 FYNNEI. Trimming removed 6 bases from V and 7 bases from J, with 9 bases in between. The CDR3 DNA reads TGTGCCAGCAGAACAGGGCTTGGCTACACCTTC. Its protein is CASRTGLGYTF.

This clone was detected a few times. V usage is TRBV6-6 and J usage is TRBJ1-1; 7 nucleotides line up with TRBD1. V lost 6 bases and J lost 8; bases outside the gene matches: 0. Germline CDR1 reads MNHNY; CDR2 reads SVGAGI (reference sequence). This CDR3 has 10 amino acids. The CDR3: CASSRGEAFF. In DNA, the CDR3 is TGTGCCAGCAGCAGGGGGGAAGCTTTCTTT.

Concerning this clone: One end of the junction does not line up with germline, which may come from a read error. As DNA, the CDR3 is TGTTCCAGCAGCTTAGTTGTCCGCCAAGAGACCCAGTACTTC. It yields the protein CSSSLVVRQETQYF. V gene TRBV7-9 combines with J gene TRBJ2-5, with D hard to call. Germline-derived CDR1 and CDR2 are SEHNR and FQNEAQ (reference sequence). The CDR3 runs to 14 residues.

This clone was seen once. The chain has TRBV30 and TRBJ2-1, with D maybe TRBD1 (5 bases). CDR1 is GTSNPN and CDR2 is SVGIG in the germline V gene (reference sequence). There are 14 residues in the CDR3. V was pared by 4 bases and J by 2 bases, with 12 bases between. CDR3 in amino acids: CAWNRGVAYNEQFF. In DNA, the CDR3 is TGTGCCTGGAATAGGGGCGTTGCCTACAATGAGCAGTTCTTC.

The chain has TRBV7-8 and TRBJ1-3; D remains unclear. Germline CDR1 reads SGHVS; CDR2 reads FQNEAQ. The CDR3 consists of 13 residues. V was clipped by 2 bases and J by 1 base, with 3 bases between them. CDR3 residues: CASSLPSGNTIYF. The CDR3 region has the DNA TGTGCCAGCAGCTTACCATCTGGAAACACCATATATTTT.

This clone was counted only a few times. The CDR3 DNA is TGCGCCAGCAGGGACCTCCGACAGTCATCAGCTAACTATGGCTACACCTTC. Translated, it gives CASRDLRQSSANYGYTF. The chain couples TRBV10-1 to TRBJ1-2, with D possibly matching TRBD1 (5 bases). This CDR3 is built from 17 residues. V was pared by 6 bases and J by 0 bases, with 20 bases between. Germline-derived CDR1 and CDR2 are WNHNN and SYGVQD (reference sequence).

Concerning this clone: One junction end does not reproduce the germline sequence, and a read error may be involved. V and J are TRBV10-3 and TRBJ2-2, with TRBD2 matching 13 bases. This CDR3 is built from 15 residues. Germline V CDR1 and CDR2: ENHRY, SYGVKD. The CDR3 loop is CASSRTSGGMGELFF. For the CDR3, the DNA is TGTGCCAGCAGTAGGACTAGCGGGGGCATGGGGGAGCTGTTTTTT.

The chain combines TRBV9 with TRBJ2-5, with a weak D call TRBD2 (5 bases). Germline CDR1 is SGDLS and CDR2 is YYNGEE. Trimming cost V 0 bases and J 5 bases, with 11 bases left between them. The CDR3 totals 14 residues. The chain's CDR3 is CASSVAGSRETQYF. CDR3 bases: TGTGCCAGCAGCGTAGCGGGGTCGAGGGAGACCCAGTACTTC. The full variable domain, in which reference TRBV9 and TRBJ2-5 provide the parts outside the CDR3, is DSGVTQTPKHLITATGQRVTLRCSPRSGDLSVYWYQQSLDQGLQFLIQYYNGEERAKGNILERFSAQQFPDLHSELNLSSLELGDSALYFCASSVAGSRETQYFGPGTRLLVL.

This clone was seen more than once but under ten times. The chain links TRBV5-6 to TRBJ2-7; D perhaps matches TRBD1 (5 bases). Germline-derived CDR1 and CDR2 are SGHDT and YYEEEE. The V end was cut by 0 bases, the J end by 2 bases, with 6 bases between. The CDR3 covers 13 residues. The CDR3 spells CASSLGTTYEQYF. The CDR3, as DNA: TGTGCCAGCAGCTTGGGGACAACCTACGAGCAGTACTTC.

The chain uses TRBV5-4 and TRBJ2-1; possibly TRBD2 for D (5 bases). The CDR3 has 16 amino acids. The V gene lost 0 bases and the J gene lost 0 bases, with 10 bases spanning the gap. The V gene's germline CDR1 is SGHNT and CDR2 YYREEE (reference sequence). The CDR3 is CASSLGAGLSYNEQFF. Written as DNA, the CDR3 is TGTGCCAGCAGCTTGGGGGCGGGCCTCTCCTACAATGAGCAGTTCTTC.

As concerns this clone: At one end the junction does not follow the germline gene, possibly because of a read error. The chain combines TRBV7-9 with TRBJ1-1; possibly TRBD1 for D (5 bases). CDR1 is SEHNR, CDR2 FQNEAQ, per germline (reference sequence). The CDR3 runs 12 residues. CDR3 bases: TGTTCCAGCAGCCTCGGGGGGGGAGTGGCTGGCTTT. It is translated as CSSSLGGGVAGF.

This chain joins TRBV27 and TRBJ1-6; D is unclear. Trimming took off 3 bases at V and 1 base at J, with 7 bases between the two ends. Germline V gene data show CDR1 as MNHEY and CDR2 as SMNVEV (reference sequence). This CDR3 region has 15 residues. The CDR3 sequence is CASSFEGSYNSPLHF. As DNA, the CDR3 is TGTGCCAGCAGTTTTGAGGGATCCTATAATTCACCCCTCCACTTT.

The rearrangement uses TRBV7-3 and TRBJ2-1; 9 bases map to TRBD2. Trimming removed 5 bases from V and 0 bases from J; junction bases left unmatched: 11. The CDR3 extends over 18 amino acids. Germline lookup yields CDR1 SGHTA and CDR2 FQGTGA. CDR3 region: CASSVGIAGALSYNEQFF. CDR3 nucleotide sequence: TGTGCCAGCAGCGTTGGAATAGCGGGGGCCCTCTCCTACAATGAGCAGTTCTTC.

The V call is TRBV7-7, the J call TRBJ2-7; the match to TRBD1 covers 7 bases. The germline CDR1 and CDR2 sequences are SSHAT and FNYEAQ (reference sequence). CDR3 size: 15 residues. V lost 4 bases and J lost 2; bases outside the gene matches: 8. For the CDR3, the DNA is TGTGCCAGCAGCTGCAACAGGGGAAAACCCTACGAGCAGTACTTC. This encodes CASSCNRGKPYEQYF. The complete variable domain, with remaining parts taken from reference TRBV7-7 and TRBJ2-7, reads GAGVSQSPRYKVTKRGQDVTLRCDPISSHATLYWYQQALGQGPEFLTYFNYEAQPDKSGLPSDRFSAERPEGSISTLTIQRTEQRDSAMYRCASSCNRGKPYEQYFGPGTRLTVT.

The chain recombines TRBV9 with TRBJ2-3; possibly TRBD1 for D (5 bases). Germline V gene data show CDR1 as SGDLS and CDR2 as YYNGEE. This CDR3 is 18 amino acids long. Trimming pared 2 bases from V and 1 base from J, leaving 20 bases between. This CDR3 reads CASSVSGLPLSGTDTQYF. In DNA form, the CDR3 reads TGTGCCAGCAGCGTTTCAGGGTTACCCCTCTCCGGCACAGATACGCAGTATTTT.

This rearrangement joins TRBV10-2 to TRBJ1-1; D is unclear. Germline CDR1 and CDR2: WSHSY and SAAADI. The ends were cut back, 9 bases at V and 5 bases at J, with 22 bases in the middle. This CDR3 contains 15 residues. The CDR3 spells CASRQALSSGTEAFF. The CDR3 DNA is TGCGCCAGTCGCCAAGCCCTCAGCAGCGGGACTGAAGCTTTCTTT.

The gene calls are TRBV1 and TRBJ2-5; TRBD2 is the table's D call, not checked against the DNA. TRBV1 is classified as a pseudogene. This CDR3 is built from 18 residues. This CDR3 reads CTSSQARPAGGRQETQYF. The CDR3 nucleotides are TGCACCAGCAGCCAAGCGCGGCCAGCGGGGGGCCGGCAAGAGACCCAGTACTTC.